This TCR beta chain was recovered during a study of T cell repertoires in cytomegalovirus infection. Study overall: An indication of both CMV infection and matching HLA type came from public TCR beta signatures.

Details on this clonotype: The antigen is unknown.

Using its own MiXCR run on the reads, TCRdb lists one record per CDR3 protein. The sample contains around 900,000 distinct CDR3 sequences, roughly 30% of which appear only once. Per the germline V gene, CDR1 is SGHDT and CDR2 is YYEEEE. The CDR3 sequence is 15 residues long. V dropped 0 bases and J dropped 3 bases, with 13 bases sitting between them. This chain links TRBV5-6 with TRBJ2-7; no reliable D call. This sequence was found in a human donor in good health (CMV status not recorded). Some clones in this sample may be carry-over from other donors' samples. Material: cultured CD8+ T cells from PBMCs, obtained from culture after CMV antigen stimulation. CDR3: CASSLGAGAVYEQYV. As DNA, the CDR3 is TGTGCCAGCAGCTTGGGGGCAGGAGCCGTCTACGAGCAGTACGTC.